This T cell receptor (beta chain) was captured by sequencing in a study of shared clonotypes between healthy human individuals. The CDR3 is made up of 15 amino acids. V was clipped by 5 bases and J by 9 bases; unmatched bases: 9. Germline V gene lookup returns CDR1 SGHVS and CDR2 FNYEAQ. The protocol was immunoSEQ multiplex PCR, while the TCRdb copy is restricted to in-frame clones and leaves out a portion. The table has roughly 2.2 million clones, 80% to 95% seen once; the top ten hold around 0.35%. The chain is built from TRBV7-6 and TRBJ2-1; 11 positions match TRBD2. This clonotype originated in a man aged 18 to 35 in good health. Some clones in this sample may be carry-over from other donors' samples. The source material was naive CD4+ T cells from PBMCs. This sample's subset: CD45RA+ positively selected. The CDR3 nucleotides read TGTGCCAGCAGCACCAGACTAGCGGGGACGGCTGAGCAGTTCTTC. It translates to CASSTRLAGTAEQFF. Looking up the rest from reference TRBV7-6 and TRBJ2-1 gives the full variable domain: GAGVSQSPRYKVTKRGQDVALRCDPISGHVSLYWYRQALGQGPEFLTYFNYEAQQDKSGLPNDRFSAERPEGSISTLTIQRTEQRDSAMYRCASSTRLAGTAEQFFGPGTRLTVL.